This TCR beta chain was documented in a study of T-cell reconstitution after alpha-beta-depleted transplantation in children. This CDR3 region has 13 residues. V dropped 6 bases and J dropped 4; count of bases not matched to a gene: 2. This clonotype has a handful of counts. The authors prepared the TCRbeta library with unique molecular identifiers. TCRdb ran MiXCR on the PCR reads and lists one entry per CDR3 protein. The table includes about 370,000 distinct CDR3 sequences, around 21% detected once. This TCR came from a human donor who donated a stem cell graft to a child with acute myeloid leukemia. This material consisted of PBMCs from the stem cell graft donor, taken from the stem cell graft. The genes are TRBV12-3 or TRBV12-4 and TRBJ1-5; 8 bases are shared with TRBD1. Here the CDR3 reads CASRQGENQPQHF. DNA of the CDR3: TGTGCCAGCAGACAGGGGGAGAATCAGCCCCAGCATTTT.